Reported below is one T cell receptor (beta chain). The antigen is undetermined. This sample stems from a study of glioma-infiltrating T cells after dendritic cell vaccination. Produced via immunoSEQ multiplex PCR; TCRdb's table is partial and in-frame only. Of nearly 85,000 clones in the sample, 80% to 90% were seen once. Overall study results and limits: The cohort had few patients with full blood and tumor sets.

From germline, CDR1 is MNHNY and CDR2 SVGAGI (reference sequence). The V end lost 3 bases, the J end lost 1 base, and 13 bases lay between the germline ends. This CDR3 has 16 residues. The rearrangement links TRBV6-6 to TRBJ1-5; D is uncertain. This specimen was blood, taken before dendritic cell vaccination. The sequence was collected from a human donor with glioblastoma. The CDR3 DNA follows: TGTGCCAGCAGTTATCAGACGAGGCGAAGCAATCAGCCCCAGCATTTT. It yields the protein CASSYQTRRSNQPQHF.